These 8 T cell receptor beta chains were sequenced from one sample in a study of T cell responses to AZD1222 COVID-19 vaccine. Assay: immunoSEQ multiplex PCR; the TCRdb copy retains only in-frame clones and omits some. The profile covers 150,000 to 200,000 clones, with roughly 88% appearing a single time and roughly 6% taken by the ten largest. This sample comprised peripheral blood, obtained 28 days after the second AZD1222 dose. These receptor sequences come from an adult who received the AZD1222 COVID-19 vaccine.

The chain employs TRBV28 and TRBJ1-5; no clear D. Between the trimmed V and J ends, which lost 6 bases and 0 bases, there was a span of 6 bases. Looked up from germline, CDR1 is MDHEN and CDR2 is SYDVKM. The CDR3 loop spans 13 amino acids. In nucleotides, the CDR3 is TGTGCCAGCAGGGGCGATAGCAATCAGCCCCAGCATTTT. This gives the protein CASRGDSNQPQHF.

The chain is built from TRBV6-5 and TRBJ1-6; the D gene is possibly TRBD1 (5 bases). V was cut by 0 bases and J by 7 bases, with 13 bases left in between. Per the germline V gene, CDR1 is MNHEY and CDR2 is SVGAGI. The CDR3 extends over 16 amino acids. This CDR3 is CASSYSGGRLNSPLHF. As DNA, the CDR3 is TGTGCCAGCAGTTACTCTGGGGGACGGTTGAATTCACCCCTCCACTTT.

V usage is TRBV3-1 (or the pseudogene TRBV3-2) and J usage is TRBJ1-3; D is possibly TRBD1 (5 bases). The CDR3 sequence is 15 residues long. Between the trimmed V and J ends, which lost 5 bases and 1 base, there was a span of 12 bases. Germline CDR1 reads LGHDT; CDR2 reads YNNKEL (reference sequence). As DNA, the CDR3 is TGTGCCAGCAGCTCGCAACCAGGGTCTGGAAACACCATATATTTT. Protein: CASSSQPGSGNTIYF.

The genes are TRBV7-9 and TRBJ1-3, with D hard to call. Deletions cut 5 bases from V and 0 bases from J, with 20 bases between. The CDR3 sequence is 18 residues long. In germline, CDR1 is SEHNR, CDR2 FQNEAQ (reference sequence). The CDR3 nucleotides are TGTGCCAGCAGCCACAATTCTGGGATTATGAGCTCTGGAAACACCATATATTTT. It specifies CASSHNSGIMSSGNTIYF.

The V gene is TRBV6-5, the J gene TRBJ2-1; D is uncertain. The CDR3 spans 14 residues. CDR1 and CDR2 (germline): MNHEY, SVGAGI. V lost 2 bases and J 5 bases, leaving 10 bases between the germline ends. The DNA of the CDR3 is TGTGCCAGCAGTTACGGGTCTGGAGACAATGAGCAGTTCTTC. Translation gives CASSYGSGDNEQFF.

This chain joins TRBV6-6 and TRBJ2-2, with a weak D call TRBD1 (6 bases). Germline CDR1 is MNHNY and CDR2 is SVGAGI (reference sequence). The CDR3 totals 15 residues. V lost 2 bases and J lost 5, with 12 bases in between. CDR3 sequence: CASSYRDKWTGELFF. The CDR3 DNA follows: TGTGCCAGCAGTTACCGGGACAAATGGACCGGGGAGCTGTTTTTT.

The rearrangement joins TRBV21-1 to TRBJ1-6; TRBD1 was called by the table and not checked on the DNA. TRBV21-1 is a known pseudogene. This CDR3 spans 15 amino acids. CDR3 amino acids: CASSKDRGLKSPLHF. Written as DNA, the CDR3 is TGTGCCAGCAGCAAAGACAGGGGGTTGAAATCACCCCTCCACTTT.

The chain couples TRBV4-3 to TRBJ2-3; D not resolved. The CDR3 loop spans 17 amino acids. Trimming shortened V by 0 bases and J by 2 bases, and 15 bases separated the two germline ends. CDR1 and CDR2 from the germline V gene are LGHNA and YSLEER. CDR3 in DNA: TGCGCCAGCAGCCAAGAGTCCGACCTTCGGCACACAGATACGCAGTATTTT. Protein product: CASSQESDLRHTDTQYF.